A single sample gave rise to the 30 T cell receptor beta chains below, sequenced in a study of T cell repertoires in cytomegalovirus infection. No antigen is known for these receptors. TCRdb reprocessed the reads via MiXCR and lists one record per CDR3 protein. The sample includes approximately 730,000 distinct CDR3 sequences, almost 30% of them seen just once. The sample here was cultured CD8+ T cells from PBMCs, taken from culture after CMV antigen stimulation. All receptors derive from a human donor in good health (CMV status not recorded). Some clones in this sample may be carry-over from other donors' samples.

This clonotype was observed many times. The chain carries TRBV7-2 and TRBJ2-7; D perhaps matches TRBD2 (6 bases). Germline loops: CDR1 SGHTA, CDR2 FQGNSA. The germline V and J ends were trimmed by 3 bases and 4 bases, with 13 bases remaining between them. This CDR3 has 14 amino acids. The CDR3, as DNA: TGTGCCAGCAGCTTGGGTGGAGGGGTATACGAGCAGTACGTC. Amino acid sequence: CASSLGGGVYEQYV.

This clonotype appeared many times. V gene TRBV12-3 or TRBV12-4 combines with J gene TRBJ2-3; D gene unclear. The CDR3 runs 16 residues. V lost 2 bases and J lost 0, with 12 bases in between. The CDR3 protein is CASSLSPAASTDTQYF. As DNA, the CDR3 is TGTGCCAGCAGTTTATCCCCGGCAGCAAGCACAGATACGCAGTATTTT.

This clonotype came up many times. This chain connects TRBV7-3 to TRBJ2-3; D remains unclear. Germline values: CDR1 SGHTA, CDR2 FQGTGA. The CDR3 totals 14 residues. Trimming took off 3 bases at V and 4 bases at J, with 11 bases between the two ends. The DNA of the CDR3 is TGTGCCAGCAGCTTTCGGTTAGGGTCAGATACGCAGTATTTT. It codes for CASSFRLGSDTQYF.

Concerning this clonotype itself: This may be a read error, as it is one base from a much larger clone. The chain links TRBV15 to TRBJ2-3, with TRBD2 matching over 9 bases. The CDR3 covers 14 residues. J gave up 1 base and V 5 bases, and 1 base lay outside the gene matches. The germline gives CDR1 LNHNV, CDR2 YYDKDF (reference sequence). The CDR3 loop is CATSSSGGTDTQYF. DNA of the CDR3: TGTGCCACCAGCTCTAGCGGGGGCACAGATACGCAGTATTTT. The entire variable domain, with the rest obtained from reference TRBV15 and TRBJ2-3, is as follows: DAMVIQNPRYQVTQFGKPVTLSCSQTLNHNVMYWYQQKSSQAPKLLFHYYDKDFNNEADTPDNFQSRRPNTSFCFLDIRSPGLGDTAMYLCATSSSGGTDTQYFGPGTRLTVL.

The chain employs TRBV27 and TRBJ2-4; D possibly corresponds to TRBD1 (5 bases). V lost 10 bases, J lost 6 bases, and 13 bases lay in between. This CDR3 has 12 amino acids. CDR1 and CDR2 (germline): MNHEY, SMNVEV (reference sequence). CDR3 in amino acids: CATAGLGNIQYF. CDR3 in DNA: TGTGCCACCGCAGGGTTAGGAAACATTCAGTACTTC.

This clonotype was recorded at least ten times. The chain uses TRBV7-6 and TRBJ2-7; 7 bases map to TRBD2. The V and J ends lost 1 base and 4 bases, in that order; junction bases with no gene match: 1. Germline V lookup: CDR1 SGHVS, CDR2 FNYEAQ. The CDR3 runs 13 residues. CDR3 DNA: TGTGCCAGCAGCTTAGACGGGGGGTACGAGCAGTACGTC. Protein product: CASSLDGGYEQYV.

This clonotype has a handful of counts. The V gene is TRBV4-1, the J gene TRBJ2-3; 9 bases match TRBD2. With 1 base clipped from V and 2 bases from J, the junction kept 7 bases outside the gene matches. The germline V gene encodes CDR1 MGHRA and CDR2 YSYEKL. This CDR3 has 17 residues. The DNA for the CDR3 is TGCGCCAGCAGCCAAGTAGCGGGGGCCTTAATCACAGATACGCAGTATTTT. Residues: CASSQVAGALITDTQYF.

The V and J genes are TRBV15 and TRBJ2-5; the D call may be TRBD1 or TRBD2 (5 bases each). Germline values: CDR1 LNHNV, CDR2 YYDKDF (reference sequence). This CDR3 is 14 amino acids long. Trimming stripped 4 bases from V and 0 bases from J, with 9 bases between. The CDR3 coding sequence is TGTGCCACCAGCATCGAGGGGTACCAAGAGACCCAGTACTTC. It codes for CATSIEGYQETQYF.

This chain joins TRBV7-2 and TRBJ1-2, with 8 positions matching TRBD1. The V gene's germline CDR1 is SGHTA and CDR2 FQGNSA. V was pared by 4 bases and J by 7 bases, with 11 bases of the junction left unmatched. The CDR3 is 15 residues long. The CDR3, as DNA: TGTGCCAGCAGCTCCTGGACAGGGAATGTTTTTGGCTACACCTTC. Translation gives CASSSWTGNVFGYTF.

The CDR3 sequence is CASSLDFLIPDKTTTGELFF. DNA for the CDR3: TGTGCCAGCAGCTTAGACTTCTTGATTCCCGACAAAACTACAACCGGGGAGCTGTTTTTT. The gene calls are TRBV7-8 and TRBJ2-2; D not certain. V lost 1 base, J lost 5 bases, and 26 bases lay in between. Per germline, CDR1 SGHVS and CDR2 FQNEAQ. The CDR3 loop spans 20 amino acids.

The sample holds a few counts of this clonotype. This chain links TRBV6-1 with TRBJ2-7; TRBD1 is a possible D gene (5 bases). V was trimmed by 11 bases and J by 7 bases, leaving 15 bases between them. CDR1 MNHNS and CDR2 SASEGT come from the germline V gene. The CDR3 contains 11 residues. The CDR3 DNA reads TGTGCCTCAGGAAGGGGTTGGGAGCAGTACGTC. It specifies CASGRGWEQYV.

V and J are TRBV10-2 and TRBJ2-7; D gene uncertain. Germline values: CDR1 WSHSY, CDR2 SAAADI. This CDR3 is 12 amino acids long. V was pared by 7 bases and J by 2 bases, with 9 bases between. This CDR3 reads CASNGPTYEQYF. CDR3 DNA: TGCGCCAGCAATGGCCCAACCTACGAGCAGTACTTC.

This chain joins TRBV6-2 or TRBV6-3 and TRBJ2-7; 10 bases agree with TRBD1. From germline, CDR1 is MNHEY and CDR2 SVGEGT. The CDR3 contains 14 residues. V lost 8 bases and J lost 5; bases outside the gene matches: 9. The CDR3 is CASLERDRGHEQYF. In DNA form, the CDR3 reads TGTGCCAGCCTCGAACGGGACAGGGGCCACGAGCAGTACTTC.

V and J are TRBV7-6 and TRBJ2-2, with D tentatively TRBD2 (6 bases). Germline V CDR1 and CDR2: SGHVS, FNYEAQ. The CDR3 totals 16 residues. Trimming stripped 2 bases from V and 2 bases from J, with 12 bases between. The CDR3 loop is CASSLNRGKNTGELFF. The CDR3, as DNA: TGTGCCAGCAGCTTAAACCGGGGGAAAAACACCGGGGAGCTGTTTTTT.

V usage is TRBV7-9 and J usage is TRBJ2-7, with D possibly matching TRBD1 (6 bases). The CDR3 is 14 amino acids. The V gene's germline CDR1 is SEHNR and CDR2 FQNEAQ (reference sequence). V lost 6 bases and J lost 2, with 14 bases in between. The CDR3 spells CASSSSGTTYEQYF. The CDR3 bases are TGTGCCAGCAGTTCGTCCGGGACAACCTACGAGCAGTACTTC.

This clonotype showed up just a few times. V gene TRBV27 combines with J gene TRBJ2-1; 13 nucleotides align to TRBD2. Trimming removed 5 bases from V and 6 bases from J; junction bases left unmatched: 7. The germline V gene has CDR1 MNHEY and CDR2 SMNVEV (reference sequence). The CDR3 contains 16 residues. This CDR3 is CASSATTSGGANEQFF. Written as DNA, the CDR3 is TGTGCCAGCAGTGCCACCACTAGCGGGGGGGCCAATGAGCAGTTCTTC.

This clonotype has more than one count but fewer than ten. The CDR3 nucleotides read TGTGCCAGCACCAGGGGATCTGAAGCTTTCTTT. This codes for CASTRGSEAFF. The chain has TRBV6-1 and TRBJ1-1; maybe TRBD1 (6 bases). Trimming removed 7 bases from V and 6 bases from J, with 9 bases in between. Germline CDR1 reads MNHNS; CDR2 reads SASEGT. This CDR3 is 11 amino acids long.

V usage is TRBV20-1 and J usage is TRBJ1-1, with D perhaps TRBD1 (5 bases). This CDR3 is built from 14 residues. Trimming cost V 0 bases and J 2 bases, with 10 bases left between them. Germline assignment: CDR1 DFQATT and CDR2 SNEGSKA (reference sequence). The chain's CDR3 is CSARDLDSNTEAFF. CDR3 DNA sequence: TGCAGTGCTAGAGATCTAGACAGCAACACTGAAGCTTTCTTT.

This clonotype came up once. The V gene is TRBV3-1, the J gene TRBJ2-1; TRBD2 might be the D (6 bases). There are 19 residues in the CDR3. V was cut by 0 bases and J by 0 bases, with 18 bases left in between. Germline V CDR1 and CDR2: LGHDT, YNNKEL (reference sequence). The DNA for the CDR3 is TGTGCCAGCAGCCAAGATCTTGTAGCGGTCTCGAGCTCCTACAATGAGCAGTTCTTC. Translated, it gives CASSQDLVAVSSSYNEQFF.

The chain recombines TRBV27 with TRBJ2-2, with 7 bases that match TRBD1. CDR1 is MNHEY and CDR2 is SMNVEV in the germline V gene (reference sequence). The V gene end was trimmed by 0 bases and the J gene end by 6 bases; junction bases not matched to a gene: 1. CDR3 size: 14 residues. The CDR3: CASSLSQGAGELFF. The CDR3, as DNA: TGTGCCAGCAGTTTATCGCAGGGGGCCGGGGAGCTGTTTTTT.

This clonotype showed up just a few times. The chain recombines TRBV12-3 or TRBV12-4 with TRBJ2-1; possibly TRBD1 or TRBD2 for D (5 bases each). Trimming stripped 5 bases from V and 4 bases from J, with 12 bases between. This CDR3 is 14 amino acids long. The CDR3 nucleotides read TGTGCCAGCAGTGCTCCGGGGCGATACAATGAGCAGTTCTTC. Protein product: CASSAPGRYNEQFF.

This clonotype was counted a few times. V usage is TRBV7-9 and J usage is TRBJ1-1, with D tentatively TRBD1 (5 bases). V dropped 8 bases and J dropped 2 bases, with 21 bases sitting between them. The CDR3 runs to 16 residues. Germline CDR1 reads SEHNR; CDR2 reads FQNEAQ (reference sequence). The CDR3 bases are TGTGCCAGCTCATCCCTCCGGGGGGGGGGTAACACTGAAGCTTTCTTT. Translation: CASSSLRGGGNTEAFF.

The rearrangement joins TRBV24-1 to TRBJ1-1, with D possibly TRBD1 on 5 matching bases. Trimming shortened V by 4 bases and J by 3 bases, and 11 bases separated the two germline ends. The CDR3 totals 14 residues. Germline CDR1 reads KGHDR; CDR2 reads SFDVKD. CDR3 coding DNA: TGTGCCACCAGTGACTCCGACAGTTACACTGAAGCTTTCTTT. Translated: CATSDSDSYTEAFF.

The CDR3 loop reads CASSRGAYADTQYF. DNA for the CDR3: TGTGCCAGCAGTCGGGGGGCCTACGCAGATACGCAGTATTTT. This chain connects TRBV6-6 to TRBJ2-3; D possibly corresponds to TRBD2 (7 bases). This CDR3 is 14 amino acids long. In germline, CDR1 is MNHNY, CDR2 SVGAGI (reference sequence). Trimming cost V 5 bases and J 4 bases, with 13 bases left between them.

This clonotype was detected only a few times. The chain employs TRBV7-9 and TRBJ2-7, with 9 bases that match TRBD1. CDR1 SEHNR and CDR2 FQNEAQ come from the germline V gene (reference sequence). The CDR3 sequence is 13 residues long. The junction had 4 bases not matched to a gene; V was cut back by 5 bases and J by 5 bases. The CDR3 region has the DNA TGTGCCAGCAGCCGTGGGACAGGGAACGAGCAGTACTTC. Translated, it gives CASSRGTGNEQYF.

This clonotype was seen a few times. This chain uses TRBV27 with TRBJ1-2, with TRBD1 matching over 7 bases. Germline CDR1 reads MNHEY; CDR2 reads SMNVEV (reference sequence). J was trimmed by 6 bases and V by 5 bases; bases with no gene match: 12. The CDR3 extends over 15 amino acids. CDR3 nucleotides: TGTGCCAGCAGTCCTCAGGGGGTAAGGCATGATGGCTACACCTTC. The encoded protein is CASSPQGVRHDGYTF.

The chain recombines TRBV6-6 with TRBJ2-1; TRBD2 matches at 9 bases. The V segment lost 8 bases and the J segment 7 bases; nucleotides outside the gene matches: 6. Looked up from germline, CDR1 is MNHNY and CDR2 is SVGAGI (reference sequence). The CDR3 runs to 13 residues. This chain's CDR3 is CASLAGFSNEQFF. CDR3 nucleotides: TGTGCCAGCCTAGCGGGGTTCTCAAATGAGCAGTTCTTC.

This clonotype was counted ten times or more. The chain has TRBV7-6 and TRBJ2-5; 7 bases fit TRBD2. J lost 2 bases, V lost 1 base, and 7 bases had no gene match. Germline-derived CDR1 and CDR2 are SGHVS and FNYEAQ. The CDR3 has 16 residues. DNA of the CDR3: TGTGCCAGCAGCTTAGACGGCGGGAGTTTACAAGAGACCCAGTACTTC. Translating it yields CASSLDGGSLQETQYF.

The table lists this clonotype with a few counts. The V gene is TRBV7-9, the J gene TRBJ2-1; 10 bases match TRBD2. The germline V gene encodes CDR1 SEHNR and CDR2 FQNEAQ (reference sequence). V lost 5 bases to trimming and J lost 0 bases; unmatched junction nucleotides: 7. The CDR3 is made up of 17 amino acids. The CDR3 region is CASSPYSGGSSYNEQFF. Here the CDR3 DNA reads TGTGCCAGCAGCCCTTATAGCGGGGGGAGCTCCTACAATGAGCAGTTCTTC. The whole variable domain, filled in from reference TRBV7-9 and TRBJ2-1, reads DTGVSQNPRHKITKRGQNVTFRCDPISEHNRLYWYRQTLGQGPEFLTYFQNEAQLEKSRLLSDRFSAERPKGSFSTLEIQRTEQGDSAMYLCASSPYSGGSSYNEQFFGPGTRLTVL.

This clonotype was picked up a small number of times. The genes are TRBV6-5 and TRBJ1-1; TRBD1 might be the D (6 bases). Germline V gene data show CDR1 as MNHEY and CDR2 as SVGAGI. This CDR3 is 19 amino acids long. Trimming took off 0 bases at V and 2 bases at J, with 22 bases between the two ends. The CDR3 protein is CASSYSTGGWGLLNTEAFF. DNA for the CDR3: TGTGCCAGCAGTTACTCGACGGGGGGGTGGGGGCTACTCAACACTGAAGCTTTCTTT.